The source of this T cell receptor beta chain is a study of CD8 T cells in ankylosing spondylitis. General study points: Within peripheral blood, clones linked to disease were CD8+ and relatively rare.

In this sample, this clonotype turned up many times. As yet, its antigen is unknown. A single record per CDR3 protein comes from TCRdb applying MiXCR to the 5' RACE reads. The sample shows some 200,000 distinct CDR3 sequences, around 13% of them seen only once. Per the germline V gene, CDR1 is SNHLY and CDR2 is FYNNEI. This CDR3 is built from 15 residues. V lost 6 bases to trimming and J lost 7 bases; unmatched junction nucleotides: 5. The sequenced material came from blood, either unsorted or a sorted T cell fraction (not recorded which). The chain couples TRBV2 to TRBJ2-1, with 14 nucleotides matching TRBD2. The receptor was isolated from a male donor with ankylosing spondylitis or in good health (not recorded which). For the CDR3, the DNA is TGTGCCAGCAGACCGACTAGCGGGAGGGTAAATGAGCAGTTCTTC. Amino acid sequence: CASRPTSGRVNEQFF.